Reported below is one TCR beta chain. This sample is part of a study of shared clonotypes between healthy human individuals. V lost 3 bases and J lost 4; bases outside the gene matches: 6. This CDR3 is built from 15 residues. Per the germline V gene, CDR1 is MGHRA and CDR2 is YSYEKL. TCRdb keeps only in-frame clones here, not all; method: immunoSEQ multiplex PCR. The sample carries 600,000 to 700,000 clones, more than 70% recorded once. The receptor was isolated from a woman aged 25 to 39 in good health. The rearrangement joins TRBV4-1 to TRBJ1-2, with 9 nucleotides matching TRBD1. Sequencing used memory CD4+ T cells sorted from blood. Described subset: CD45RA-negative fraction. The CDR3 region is CASSHPGQGIYGYTF. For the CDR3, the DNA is TGCGCCAGCAGCCACCCAGGACAGGGGATCTATGGCTACACCTTC.